Listed here are 11 T cell receptor beta chains from one sample, sequenced in a study of T cells expressing NK-cell markers. TCRdb processed the 5' RACE reads again and assigns one entry to each CDR3 protein, with no DNA. This sample's table reports about 110,000 distinct CDR3 sequences. The specimen was blood T cells: a sorted CD56 or NKG2C T cell subset, CD4+ or CD8+ T cells, or bulk PBMC T cells (not recorded which). The receptor set was obtained from a woman aged 18-69 years in good health.

The gene calls are TRBV11-2 and TRBJ2-2. Germline CDR1 and CDR2: SGHAT and FQNNGV. CDR3 length: 11 residues. CDR3 sequence: CASSLGLELFF.

V gene TRBV6-1 combines with J gene TRBJ2-2; the TRBD1 assignment by TCRdb is unverifiable without DNA. The length of the CDR3 is 14 residues. CDR1 MNHNS and CDR2 SASEGT come from the germline V gene. CDR3 residues: CASSRDRDGGELFF.

The genes are TRBV6-1 and TRBJ2-1; TCRdb's assignment of TRBD2 cannot be checked, as there is no DNA. This CDR3 spans 17 amino acids. CDR1 is MNHNS, CDR2 SASEGT, per germline. Here the CDR3 reads CASQRTSGKFSYNEQFF.

The gene calls are TRBV12-3 or TRBV12-4 and TRBJ2-7; lacking DNA, the TRBD1 call made by TCRdb goes unchecked. The CDR3 is 12 residues long. The chain's CDR3 is CASRGRGYEQYF.

The CDR3: CASRGTNQETQYF. This rearrangement joins TRBV12-3 or TRBV12-4 to TRBJ2-5; the D gene TCRdb calls, TRBD2, cannot be checked with no DNA. This CDR3 has 13 residues.

The rearrangement links TRBV15 to TRBJ2-1; no DNA is available, so the TRBD2 call from TCRdb remains unchecked. The CDR3 sequence is 17 residues long. The germline CDR1 and CDR2 sequences are LNHNV and YYDKDF (reference sequence). The CDR3 reads CATSRESGLAKGNEQFF.

The genes are TRBV7-8 and TRBJ2-2. Germline CDR1 and CDR2: SGHVS and FQNEAQ. The CDR3 contains 15 residues. The CDR3 sequence: CASSFSGSVTGELFF.

V usage is TRBV30 and J usage is TRBJ1-5; TCRdb proposes TRBD1, but this gene call is untestable without DNA. The CDR3 has 17 residues. Germline CDR1 and CDR2: GTSNPN and SVGIG (reference sequence). CDR3 amino acids: CAWRVDRDRRNNQPQHF.

CDR3 amino acids: CASSLGGLERTDTQYF. The rearrangement uses TRBV5-4 and TRBJ2-3; there is no DNA to check the TCRdb D call of TRBD2. CDR3 length: 16 amino acids. Germline loops: CDR1 SGHNT, CDR2 YYREEE (reference sequence).

The chain links TRBV18 to TRBJ2-1; lacking DNA, the TRBD1 call made by TCRdb goes unchecked. CDR3 length: 14 residues. Germline V gene lookup returns CDR1 KGHSH and CDR2 LQKENI. CDR3 sequence reads: CASSPVDRGNEQFF.

The rearrangement links TRBV20-1 to TRBJ1-2; the TRBD1 assignment by TCRdb is unverifiable without DNA. From germline, CDR1 is DFQATT and CDR2 SNEGSKA (reference sequence). The CDR3 has 14 residues. CDR3 sequence: CSARGQGYSYGYTF.